A selection of T cell receptor beta chains follows, all from one sample in a study of control samples from healthy donors and cancer patients. Clones were read by immunoSEQ multiplex PCR, and TCRdb kept only the in-frame ones, dropping some. The sample carries some 120,000 clones, roughly 87% recorded once. The sample was blood. The receptors here all came from a man in his forties in good health. The CDR3 runs from the conserved cysteine through the conserved F or W. The D gene is left open where the match is weak. Clone size is not always given. Where it is, it says once, few, many or a class for expanded clones.

>once|TRBJ1-5|TRBV7-9|14|TRBD1
CASSAGGAGQPQHF
TGTGCCAGCAGCGCAGGGGGCGCGGGTCAGCCCCAGCATTTT
>.|TRBJ2-5|TRBV6-5|15|.
CASSPSGVGKETQYF
TGTGCCAGCAGTCCATCCGGTGTAGGGAAAGAGACCCAGTACTTC
>.|TRBJ1-5|TRBV18|15|.
CASSPGGSGNQPQHF
TGTGCCAGCTCACCAGGGGGTTCTGGCAATCAGCCCCAGCATTTT
>.|TRBJ1-1|TRBV19|15|TRBD1
CASSEPRTGDTEAFF
TGTGCCAGTAGTGAACCCCGGACAGGGGACACTGAAGCTTTCTTT
>once|TRBJ2-3|TRBV7-2|13|.
CASSLPGRYTQYF
TGTGCCAGCAGCTTACCGGGGCGGTATACGCAGTATTTT
>.|TRBJ2-2|TRBV24-1|12|.
CATSEGFGELFF
TGTGCCACCAGTGAAGGATTCGGGGAGCTGTTTTTT
>.|TRBJ2-1|TRBV19|15|TRBD1
CASSSTGGRYNEQFF
TGTGCCAGTAGTAGTACAGGGGGCAGGTACAATGAGCAGTTCTTC
>.|TRBJ2-7|TRBV11-2|18|TRBD1
CASSLALPGQGFSYEQYF
TGTGCCAGCAGCTTAGCACTTCCGGGACAGGGGTTCTCCTACGAGCAGTACTTC
>few|TRBJ1-2|TRBV19|15|TRBD1
CASRGTGGYNYGYTF
TGTGCCAGTAGGGGGACAGGGGGATACAACTATGGCTACACCTTC
>.|TRBJ1-1|TRBV15|13|.
CATSRDVVYQAFF
TGTGCCACCAGCAGAGATGTGGTATACCAAGCTTTCTTT
>.|TRBJ1-4|TRBV30|15|TRBD1
CAWSAGQGRKEKLFF
TGTGCCTGGAGCGCGGGACAGGGAAGGAAAGAAAAACTGTTTTTT
>.|TRBJ1-2|TRBV12-3/TRBV12-4|13|.
CASSLRQGDGYTF
TGTGCCAGCAGTTTACGGCAGGGTGATGGCTACACCTTC
>.|TRBJ2-7|TRBV7-9|13|.
CASMVSGRYEQYF
TGTGCCAGCATGGTGTCGGGGCGTTACGAGCAGTACTTC
>few|TRBJ1-1|TRBV5-8|16|TRBD1
CASSWDRGVPYTEAFF
TGTGCCAGCAGCTGGGACAGGGGCGTCCCCTACACTGAAGCTTTCTTT
>.|TRBJ2-7|TRBV7-9|14|.
CASSLAGSSYEQYF
TGTGCCAGCAGCTTAGCGGGGAGCTCCTACGAGCAGTACTTC
>.|TRBJ2-7|TRBV7-8|17|.
CASGASNPGVTAYEQYF
TGTGCCAGCGGCGCCTCCAATCCGGGAGTAACAGCCTACGAGCAGTACTTC
>.|TRBJ1-1|TRBV2|15|.
CASYGGLLQDTEAFF
TGTGCCAGCTACGGGGGCCTACTGCAGGACACTGAAGCTTTCTTT
>.|TRBJ2-3|TRBV15|12|.
CATSRIWDTQYF
TGTGCCACCAGCAGAATCTGGGATACGCAGTATTTT
>.|TRBJ2-7|TRBV2|14|.
CASLPSLGASEQYF
TGTGCCAGCCTTCCTTCCTTGGGAGCGTCCGAGCAGTACTTC
>few|TRBJ2-1|TRBV4-3|15|.
CASSQDRASSGEQFF
TGCGCCAGCAGCCAAGATCGAGCTAGTTCGGGGGAGCAGTTCTTC
>.|TRBJ2-2|TRBV11-2|12|TRBD1
CASSQGAGELFF
TGTGCCAGCAGCCAGGGGGCGGGGGAGCTGTTTTTT
>.|TRBJ2-5|TRBV10-3|15|.
CAIRGDWKPDQTQYF
TGTGCCATCAGAGGTGATTGGAAGCCGGATCAGACCCAGTACTTC
>once|TRBJ1-1|TRBV4-3|15|.
CASSQEGIGNTEAFF
TGCGCCAGCAGCCAAGAAGGAATAGGGAACACTGAAGCTTTCTTT
>once|TRBJ2-6|TRBV18|16|.
CASSPNGASGANVLTF
TGTGCCAGCTCACCTAACGGAGCCTCTGGGGCCAACGTCCTGACTTTC
>.|TRBJ2-7|TRBV7-6|18|TRBD2
CASSPGLAGGLAGYEQYF
TGTGCCAGCAGCCCCGGACTAGCGGGGGGCCTAGCCGGCTACGAGCAGTACTTC
>.|TRBJ2-3|TRBV6-2/TRBV6-3|17|.
CASSPWDLGISTDTQYF
TGTGCCAGCAGCCCCTGGGACTTAGGAATTAGCACAGATACGCAGTATTTT
>.|TRBJ2-5|TRBV7-2|12|.
CASSFGGETQYF
TGTGCCAGCAGCTTCGGAGGAGAGACCCAGTACTTC
>.|TRBJ2-3|TRBV14|14|.
CASSRLVPPDTQYF
TGTGCCAGCAGCCGACTAGTCCCCCCCGATACGCAGTATTTT
>.|TRBJ2-4|TRBV5-1|16|TRBD2
CASSIGLAGSKNIQYF
TGCGCCAGCAGCATAGGACTAGCGGGTTCCAAAAACATTCAGTACTTC
>.|TRBJ1-5|TRBV9|15|TRBD1
CASSSRDSLNQPQHF
TGTGCCAGCAGCTCCCGGGACAGCCTCAATCAGCCCCAGCATTTT
>.|TRBJ2-1|TRBV6-5|15|.
CASRVTEHTYNEQFF
TGTGCCAGCAGAGTTACAGAGCACACCTACAATGAGCAGTTCTTC
>.|TRBJ2-7|TRBV5-6|15|TRBD2
CASSPRIAGGYEQYF
TGTGCCAGCAGCCCCCGTATAGCGGGAGGCTACGAGCAGTACTTC
>.|TRBJ1-2|TRBV11-3|15|.
CASSLDQGPYYGYTF
TGTGCCAGCAGCTTAGATCAGGGTCCGTACTATGGCTACACCTTC
>.|TRBJ1-3|TRBV30|12|.
CAWGLSGNTIYF
TGTGCCTGGGGGCTCTCTGGAAACACCATATATTTT
>.|TRBJ1-5|TRBV10-2|15|.
CASSDVRQWNQPQHF
TGCGCCAGCAGTGATGTTCGACAGTGGAATCAGCCCCAGCATTTT
>.|TRBJ1-1|TRBV3-1/TRBV3-2|14|.
CASSQRQSNTEAFF
TGTGCCAGCAGCCAACGACAGTCTAACACTGAAGCTTTCTTT
>few|TRBJ1-2|TRBV6-6|13|TRBD1
CASQDRVGDGYTF
TGTGCCAGCCAGGACAGGGTGGGCGATGGCTACACCTTC
>once|TRBJ1-5|TRBV11-3|15|.
CASSPGGDSNQPQHF
TGTGCCAGCAGCCCCGGGGGGGATAGCAATCAGCCCCAGCATTTT
>.|TRBJ2-7|TRBV4-3|13|.
CASSQARNYEQYF
TGCGCCAGCAGCCAAGCACGGAACTACGAGCAGTACTTC
>.|TRBJ1-1|TRBV30|14|.
CAWSVSIRNTEAFF
TGTGCCTGGAGTGTATCTATCAGGAACACTGAAGCTTTCTTT
>.|TRBJ1-5|TRBV19|13|.
CASSGQHNQPQHF
TGTGCCAGTAGCGGGCAGCACAATCAGCCCCAGCATTTT
>.|TRBJ1-2|TRBV18|14|.
CASSHSTGNYGYTF
TGTGCCAGCTCACATTCAACAGGGAACTATGGCTACACCTTC
>.|TRBJ1-1|TRBV19|14|TRBD1
CASATGGRGTEAFF
TGTGCCAGTGCAACAGGGGGCCGAGGAACTGAAGCTTTCTTT
>.|TRBJ1-2|TRBV7-2|14|TRBD1
CASSTDRGYYGYTF
TGTGCCAGCAGCACAGACAGGGGTTACTATGGCTACACCTTC
>.|TRBJ2-3|TRBV6-4|13|.
CASSRQGTDTQYF
TGTGCCAGCAGTCGGCAGGGCACAGATACGCAGTATTTT
>.|TRBJ1-6|TRBV6-4|14|.
CASSVQGWNSPLHF
TGTGCCAGCAGTGTACAGGGATGGAATTCACCCCTCCACTTT
>.|TRBJ2-7|TRBV4-2|15|.
CASSPTDPTSGEQYF
TGTGCCAGCAGCCCGACCGACCCTACTTCAGGCGAGCAGTACTTC
>.|TRBJ1-2|TRBV2|14|TRBD1
CASRGDGQGVGYTF
TGTGCCAGCAGAGGGGATGGACAGGGAGTTGGCTACACCTTC
>.|TRBJ2-3|TRBV10-1|14|.
CASSGGTGTDTQYF
TGCGCCAGCAGTGGAGGTACAGGCACAGATACGCAGTATTTT
>.|TRBJ2-3|TRBV10-3|11|.
CAISSTDTQYF
TGTGCCATCAGCAGCACAGATACGCAGTATTTT
>.|TRBJ2-5|TRBV2|15|TRBD1
CASSSRTGNRETQYF
TGTGCCAGCAGTAGTAGGACAGGGAACCGGGAGACCCAGTACTTC
>.|TRBJ2-7|TRBV5-1|12|.
CASSSDRTGQYF
TGCGCCAGCAGCTCAGACAGGACCGGGCAGTACTTC
>once|TRBJ1-6|TRBV18|13|.
CASSPGVGSPLHF
TGTGCCAGCTCACCAGGGGTTGGTTCACCCCTCCACTTT
>.|TRBJ2-7|TRBV7-9|15|TRBD1
CASTPPGQGAYEQYF
TGTGCCAGCACCCCCCCGGGACAGGGGGCCTACGAGCAGTACTTC
>once|TRBJ2-5|TRBV5-4|16|TRBD1
CASSPNSWTGWETQYF
TGTGCCAGCAGCCCGAACTCCTGGACAGGGTGGGAGACCCAGTACTTC
>.|TRBJ2-2|TRBV7-9|15|TRBD1
CASSQTGGNTGELFF
TGTGCCAGCAGCCAGACAGGGGGAAACACCGGGGAGCTGTTTTTT
>.|TRBJ2-3|TRBV7-9|15|.
CASSRQGRGTDTQYF
TGTGCCAGCAGTCGACAGGGGAGGGGAACAGATACGCAGTATTTT
>.|TRBJ1-2|TRBV25-1|12|.
CASRGGFEGYTF
TGTGCCAGCAGGGGGGGCTTCGAGGGCTACACCTTC
>.|TRBJ1-2|TRBV11-1|13|TRBD1
CASSRRGIYGYTF
TGTGCCAGCAGCCGCAGGGGGATCTATGGCTACACCTTC